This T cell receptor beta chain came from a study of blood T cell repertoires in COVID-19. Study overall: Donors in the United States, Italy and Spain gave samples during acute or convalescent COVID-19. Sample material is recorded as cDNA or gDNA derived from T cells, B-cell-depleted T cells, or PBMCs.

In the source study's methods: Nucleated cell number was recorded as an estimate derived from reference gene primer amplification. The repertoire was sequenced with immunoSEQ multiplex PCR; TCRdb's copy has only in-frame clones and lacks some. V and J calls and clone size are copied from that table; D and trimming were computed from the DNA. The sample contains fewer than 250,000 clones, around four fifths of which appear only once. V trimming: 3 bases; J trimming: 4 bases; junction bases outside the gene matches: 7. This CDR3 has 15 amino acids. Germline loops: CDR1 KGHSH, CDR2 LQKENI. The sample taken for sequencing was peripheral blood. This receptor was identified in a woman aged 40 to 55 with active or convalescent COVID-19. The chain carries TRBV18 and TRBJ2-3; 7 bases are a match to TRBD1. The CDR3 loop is CASSPTGMGADTQYF. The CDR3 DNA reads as TGTGCCAGCTCACCGACAGGGATGGGTGCAGATACGCAGTATTTT.